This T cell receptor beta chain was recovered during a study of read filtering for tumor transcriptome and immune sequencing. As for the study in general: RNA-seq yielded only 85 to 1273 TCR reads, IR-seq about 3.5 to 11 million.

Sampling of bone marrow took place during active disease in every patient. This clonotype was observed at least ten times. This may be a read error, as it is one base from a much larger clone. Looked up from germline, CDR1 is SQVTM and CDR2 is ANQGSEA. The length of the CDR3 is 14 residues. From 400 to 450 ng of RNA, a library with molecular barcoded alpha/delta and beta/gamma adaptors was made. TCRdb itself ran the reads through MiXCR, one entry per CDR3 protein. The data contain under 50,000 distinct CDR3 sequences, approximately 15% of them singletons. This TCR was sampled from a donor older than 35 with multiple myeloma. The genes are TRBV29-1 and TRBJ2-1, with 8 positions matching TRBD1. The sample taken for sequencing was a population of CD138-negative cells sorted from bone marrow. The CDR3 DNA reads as TGCAGCGGGGGACAGGCGAGCTCCTACAATGGGCAGTTCTTC. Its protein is CSGGQASSYNGQFF.